Each of the 23 T cell receptor beta chains below was sequenced from the same sample in a study of T cell repertoires in cytomegalovirus infection. Their antigen targets remain unknown. TCRdb independently ran MiXCR on the reads; one entry per CDR3 protein. The table includes 200,000 to 250,000 distinct CDR3 sequences, around 35% detected once. Here the sequenced sample was CD8+ T cells from cultured PBMCs, taken from culture after CMV antigen stimulation. The receptor source for this set is a human donor in good health (CMV status not recorded). Some clones in this sample may be carry-over from other donors' samples.

This clonotype appeared a few times. The rearrangement links TRBV7-6 to TRBJ2-3, with D uncertain. CDR1 and CDR2 from the germline V gene are SGHVS and FNYEAQ. This CDR3 is built from 15 residues. Trimming took off 1 base at V and 0 bases at J, with 8 bases between the two ends. CDR3 sequence reads: CASSLVYSSTDTQYF. The CDR3 DNA follows: TGTGCCAGCAGCTTAGTTTACAGTAGCACAGATACGCAGTATTTT.

This clonotype was detected once. The genes are TRBV18 and TRBJ2-7; TRBD1 agrees at 10 bases. Unmatched junction bases numbered 8, after V lost 6 bases and J lost 3 bases. The CDR3 covers 15 residues. Germline CDR1 is KGHSH and CDR2 is LQKENI. CDR3 residues: CASSGTGDPNYEQYF. The CDR3 DNA follows: TGTGCCAGCTCGGGGACAGGGGATCCGAACTACGAGCAGTACTTC.

This clonotype was detected ten times or more. The CDR3 protein is CASSEQRTGSTDTQYF. CDR3 coding DNA: TGTGCCAGCAGTGAGCAAAGGACGGGTAGCACAGATACGCAGTATTTT. The chain combines TRBV6-1 with TRBJ2-3; D is unresolved. CDR1 MNHNS and CDR2 SASEGT come from the germline V gene. The CDR3 is 16 residues long. Trimming removed 3 bases at V and 0 bases at J, with 13 bases between.

J is TRBJ1-2 and V is TRBV27; D is undetermined. Germline CDR1 reads MNHEY; CDR2 reads SMNVEV (reference sequence). The CDR3 sequence is 13 residues long. V was shortened by 6 bases and J by 1 base, with 9 bases between the two germline ends. The CDR3 DNA sequence: TGTGCCAGCAGCTTTCGGGGTAACTATGGCTACACCTTC. This gives the protein CASSFRGNYGYTF.

This chain joins TRBV19 and TRBJ2-1, with TRBD1 identical over 9 bases. This CDR3 has 14 residues. CDR1 is LNHDA and CDR2 is SQIVND in the germline V gene (reference sequence). The V and J ends lost 1 base and 9 bases, in that order; junction bases with no gene match: 4. CDR3 residues: CASSIAATGGEQFF. DNA for the CDR3: TGTGCCAGTAGTATAGCCGCGACAGGGGGTGAGCAGTTCTTC.

This clonotype has only a few counts. This rearrangement joins TRBV12-5 to TRBJ1-5; 7 bases match TRBD1. This CDR3 has 14 amino acids. After removal of 5 bases from V and 10 bases from J, the junction contained 11 bases not matched to a gene. Germline assignment: CDR1 LGHNT and CDR2 FRNRAP. This CDR3 reads CASGSTGERHPQHF. CDR3 DNA: TGTGCTAGTGGTAGTACAGGGGAAAGGCATCCCCAGCATTTT.

The chain is built from TRBV12-5 and TRBJ2-1; 8 bases line up with TRBD2. CDR1 and CDR2 (germline): LGHNT, FRNRAP. This CDR3 spans 16 amino acids. V dropped 2 bases and J dropped 7; count of bases not matched to a gene: 10. This CDR3 reads CASGLLGGATGNEQFF. The CDR3 DNA follows: TGTGCTAGTGGTTTGCTCGGGGGGGCCACGGGGAATGAGCAGTTCTTC.

This clonotype has just a few counts. One end of the junction varies from germline; a read error may be responsible. The V call is TRBV4-1, the J call TRBJ2-7; 12 bases line up with TRBD2. The germline V gene encodes CDR1 MGHRA and CDR2 YSYEKL. The CDR3 length is 14 residues. CDR3 nucleotide sequence: TGTGCCAGCAGCCAAGACGGACTAGCGGGGGAGCAGTACTTC. Protein sequence: CASSQDGLAGEQYF.

The chain uses TRBV7-6 and TRBJ2-5, with TRBD1 matching 8 bases. Germline V gene sequence: CDR1 SGHVS, CDR2 FNYEAQ. The CDR3 is 15 residues long. J lost 3 bases, V lost 0 bases, and 3 bases had no gene match. The CDR3 bases are TGTGCCAGCAGCTTAGCGAACAGGGGGGAAGAGACCCAGTACTTC. Translation gives CASSLANRGEETQYF.

V usage is TRBV7-6 and J usage is TRBJ1-2; no reliable D call. The CDR3 is 14 residues long. Germline V lookup: CDR1 SGHVS, CDR2 FNYEAQ. V lost 1 base and J lost 4, with 10 bases in between. The CDR3 loop is CASSLGDGSYGYTF. CDR3 sequence (DNA): TGTGCCAGCAGCTTAGGTGACGGGAGCTATGGCTACACCTTC. Supplemented by reference TRBV7-6 and TRBJ1-2, the full variable domain reads GAGVSQSPRYKVTKRGQDVALRCDPISGHVSLYWYRQALGQGPEFLTYFNYEAQQDKSGLPNDRFSAERPEGSISTLTIQRTEQRDSAMYRCASSLGDGSYGYTFGSGTRLTVV.

The chain uses TRBV2 and TRBJ2-7; perhaps D is TRBD1 or TRBD2 (5 bases each). The CDR3 has 15 amino acids. Trimming cost V 6 bases and J 3 bases, with 18 bases left between them. Germline values: CDR1 SNHLY, CDR2 FYNNEI. The CDR3 DNA reads TGTGCCAGCAGAGCACCTGCCGGGACGGACTACGAGCAGTACTTC. It codes for CASRAPAGTDYEQYF. The full variable domain, rest sourced from reference TRBV2 and TRBJ2-7, is EPEVTQTPSHQVTQMGQEVILRCVPISNHLYFYWYRQILGQKVEFLVSFYNNEISEKSEIFDDQFSVERPDGSNFTLKIRSTKLEDSAMYFCASRAPAGTDYEQYFGPGTRLTVT.

This chain uses TRBV5-4 with TRBJ1-2; weak D call: TRBD1 (6 bases). Looked up from germline, CDR1 is SGHNT and CDR2 is YYREEE (reference sequence). V dropped 4 bases and J dropped 4 bases, with 11 bases sitting between them. The CDR3 length is 13 residues. In DNA, the CDR3 is TGTGCCAGCAGCGCCGGGACAACCTATGGCTACACCTTC. It specifies CASSAGTTYGYTF.

The gene calls are TRBV2 and TRBJ2-5; TRBD1 aligns across 7 bases. The CDR3 spans 14 residues. Germline V gene lookup returns CDR1 SNHLY and CDR2 FYNNEI. Germline trimming cut 9 bases from V and 4 bases from J; bases unmatched to any gene: 11. CDR3 loop: CASTRGGGRETQYF. The CDR3 bases are TGTGCCAGTACCAGAGGGGGCGGAAGAGAGACCCAGTACTTC.

This clonotype has more than one count but fewer than ten. The rearrangement uses TRBV7-3 and TRBJ2-7; D is perhaps TRBD1 (6 bases). V was clipped by 0 bases and J by 4 bases, with 16 bases between them. This CDR3 region has 16 residues. Germline V gene data show CDR1 as SGHTA and CDR2 as FQGTGA. This chain's CDR3 is CASSLTGDRPGYEQYF. CDR3 bases: TGTGCCAGCAGCTTAACTGGAGACAGGCCAGGGTACGAGCAGTACTTC.

The chain joins TRBV7-9 to TRBJ1-2; D is uncertain. V dropped 0 bases and J dropped 6 bases, with 14 bases sitting between them. The CDR3 totals 15 residues. Germline CDR1 and CDR2: SEHNR and FQNEAQ (reference sequence). The CDR3 DNA is TGTGCCAGCAGCTTAGCGCTGACCTCAGAGGATGGCTACACCTTC. Residues: CASSLALTSEDGYTF.

This clonotype has only a few counts. The rearrangement uses TRBV12-3 or TRBV12-4 and TRBJ2-7, with a possible D match to TRBD1 (5 bases). The CDR3 is 12 residues long. V was clipped by 4 bases and J by 7 bases, with 11 bases between them. As DNA, the CDR3 is TGTGCCAGCAGTTACCTGGGGCGGGAGCAGTACTTC. Translating gives CASSYLGREQYF.

This clonotype was observed a few times. The CDR3 sequence: CASSPPAGANTDTQYF. The CDR3 nucleotides read TGTGCCAGCAGCCCGCCAGCGGGGGCCAACACAGATACGCAGTATTTT. V usage is TRBV7-2 and J usage is TRBJ2-3; 8 nucleotides agree with TRBD2. V trimming: 5 bases; J trimming: 2 bases; junction bases outside the gene matches: 9. This CDR3 spans 16 amino acids. The germline CDR1 and CDR2 sequences are SGHTA and FQGNSA.

Only one count was recorded for this clonotype. The CDR3 DNA reads as TGTGCCAGCAGCCAAACTAGCGGGAGTTACAATGAGCAGTTCTTC. Amino acids: CASSQTSGSYNEQFF. The V gene is TRBV7-6, the J gene TRBJ2-1; TRBD2 matches 11 bases. The CDR3 has 15 amino acids. V shed 5 bases, J shed 4 bases, and the junction held 4 bases outside the gene matches. The germline V gene has CDR1 SGHVS and CDR2 FNYEAQ.

The chain has TRBV7-2 and TRBJ2-7; 11 nucleotides align to TRBD2. CDR1 and CDR2 from the germline V gene are SGHTA and FQGNSA. This CDR3 has 16 residues. The V segment lost 5 bases and the J segment 6 bases; nucleotides outside the gene matches: 12. The CDR3 loop reads CASSQLSGRASGEQYF. The CDR3 bases are TGTGCCAGCAGCCAACTTAGCGGGAGGGCCTCGGGCGAGCAGTACTTC.

This clonotype was counted only a few times. V gene TRBV7-9 combines with J gene TRBJ2-1, with D perhaps TRBD2 (5 bases). The V gene lost 1 base and the J gene lost 2 bases, with 9 bases spanning the gap. The germline gives CDR1 SEHNR, CDR2 FQNEAQ (reference sequence). The CDR3 spans 15 residues. The CDR3, as DNA: TGTGCCAGCAGCTTAGTCCGGGGAACCTACAATGAGCAGTTCTTC. The encoded protein is CASSLVRGTYNEQFF.

This clonotype was counted at least ten times. The J gene is TRBJ2-1, the V gene TRBV7-2; no clear D. CDR1 and CDR2 from the germline V gene are SGHTA and FQGNSA. Trimming took off 2 bases at V and 6 bases at J, with 2 bases between the two ends. This CDR3 contains 11 residues. As DNA, the CDR3 is TGTGCCAGCAGCTTATTCAATGAGCAGTTCTTC. Its translation is CASSLFNEQFF.

The chain is built from TRBV10-3 and TRBJ2-1, with D possibly matching TRBD1 (5 bases). From germline, CDR1 is ENHRY and CDR2 SYGVKD. The CDR3 is 13 residues long. The V end lost 7 bases, the J end lost 5 bases, and 12 bases lay between the germline ends. CDR3 coding DNA: TGTGCCATCAATAAGGGGTTGGACAATGAGCAGTTCTTC. Translation gives CAINKGLDNEQFF.

This clonotype has only a few counts. This chain uses TRBV12-3 or TRBV12-4 with TRBJ2-3; no clear D gene. V gave up 3 bases and J gave up 1 base, with 11 bases separating them. The CDR3 sequence is 15 residues long. The CDR3, as DNA: TGTGCCAGCAGTTTGCTGCCTTTAGGCACAGATACGCAGTATTTT. Protein: CASSLLPLGTDTQYF.